This T cell receptor beta chain comes out of a study of T cells in Graves' hyperthyroidism and ophthalmopathy. Study context: Sampling of peripheral blood happened at initial diagnosis, prior to any treatment.

Study results and limitations: Expanded thyroid clonotypes (above 0.001) were mostly also found in blood.

This clonotype was recorded at least ten times. Antigen: not known. Stable hyperthyroidism: no ophthalmopathy progression over 18 months of follow-up. RNA transcripts were the template for amplifying TCR beta CDR3 regions. HTBI primers were the set used in a first-round RT-PCR of the TCR CDR3. Each CDR3 protein gets one entry after TCRdb re-called the multiplex PCR reads with MiXCR. The sample contains about 350,000 distinct CDR3 sequences, approximately 20% of which appear only once. Looked up from germline, CDR1 is KGHSH and CDR2 is LQKENI. V was trimmed by 2 bases and J by 4 bases, leaving 12 bases between them. The CDR3 sequence is 15 residues long.

This chain uses TRBV18 with TRBJ1-3; D not resolved. The sequence was obtained from a woman under 30 with Graves' hyperthyroidism. Sequencing used blood. The CDR3 spells CASSPSVTEGNTIYF. DNA of the CDR3: TGTGCCAGCTCACCAAGTGTAACAGAAGGAAACACCATATATTTT. The full variable domain, in which reference TRBV18 and TRBJ1-3 provide the parts outside the CDR3, is NAGVMQNPRHLVRRRGQEARLRCSPMKGHSHVYWYRQLPEEGLKFMVYLQKENIIDESGMPKERFSAEFPKEGPSILRIQQVVRGDSAAYFCASSPSVTEGNTIYFGEGSWLTVV.